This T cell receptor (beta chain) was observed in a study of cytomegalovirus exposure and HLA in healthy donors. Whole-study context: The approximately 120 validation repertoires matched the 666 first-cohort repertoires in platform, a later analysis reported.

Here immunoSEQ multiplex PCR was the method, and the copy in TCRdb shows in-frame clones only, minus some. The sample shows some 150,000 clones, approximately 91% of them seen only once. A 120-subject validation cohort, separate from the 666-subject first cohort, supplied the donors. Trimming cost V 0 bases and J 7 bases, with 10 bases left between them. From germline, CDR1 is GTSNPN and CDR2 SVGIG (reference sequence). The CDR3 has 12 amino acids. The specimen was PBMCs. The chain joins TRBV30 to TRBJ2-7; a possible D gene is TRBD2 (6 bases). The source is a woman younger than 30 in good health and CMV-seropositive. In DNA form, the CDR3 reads TGTGCCTGGAGTGTATCAAGCGGGGAGCAGTACTTC. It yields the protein CAWSVSSGEQYF.